These 28 T cell receptor beta chains were sequenced from one sample in a study of CD8+ T cells in alopecia areata. In each case, RNA was isolated and then reverse transcribed into cDNA as the sequencing template. The assay was immunoSEQ multiplex PCR, and TCRdb's table has in-frame clones only and misses some. The repertoire holds fewer than 150,000 clones, with roughly 82% as singletons. Treatment meaning: oral pan-JAK inhibitor, 5-10 mg twice daily. The sample in question was CD8+ T cells sorted from blood, obtained at week 4, from a patient treated with tofacitinib. The receptor set was obtained from a human donor with alopecia areata.

The chain is built from TRBV7-6 and TRBJ2-7, with D possibly being TRBD1 (6 bases). Germline CDR1 is SGHVS and CDR2 is FNYEAQ. Trimming took off 5 bases at V and 1 base at J, with 15 bases between the two ends. This CDR3 spans 15 amino acids. The CDR3 loop reads CASSPRGYPSYEQYF. The CDR3 DNA is TGTGCCAGCAGCCCCAGGGGCTACCCTTCCTACGAGCAGTACTTC. Using reference TRBV7-6 and TRBJ2-7 for the parts outside the CDR3, the full variable domain is GAGVSQSPRYKVTKRGQDVALRCDPISGHVSLYWYRQALGQGPEFLTYFNYEAQQDKSGLPNDRFSAERPEGSISTLTIQRTEQRDSAMYRCASSPRGYPSYEQYFGPGTRLTVT.

The chain carries TRBV13 and TRBJ1-2; TRBD1 might be the D (6 bases). In germline, CDR1 is PRHDT, CDR2 FYEKMQ (reference sequence). V lost 5 bases to trimming and J lost 6 bases, with 16 bases between them. The CDR3 is made up of 14 amino acids. The CDR3 here is CASSPPGTSDGYTF. For the CDR3, the DNA is TGTGCCAGCAGCCCACCCGGGACATCTGATGGCTACACCTTC.

This rearrangement joins TRBV7-9 to TRBJ2-7, with 8 bases fitting TRBD1. The CDR3 runs 16 residues. The germline V gene encodes CDR1 SEHNR and CDR2 FQNEAQ (reference sequence). V gave up 6 bases and J gave up 3 bases; unmatched junction bases: 13. Here the CDR3 DNA reads TGTGCCAGCAGTCATGGACAGGGCTCCCTAAGCTACGAGCAGTACTTC. This translates into CASSHGQGSLSYEQYF.

The J gene is TRBJ1-6, the V gene TRBV27; D is perhaps TRBD1 (5 bases). Germline V gene data show CDR1 as MNHEY and CDR2 as SMNVEV (reference sequence). V was pared by 6 bases and J by 4 bases, with 13 bases between. The length of the CDR3 is 15 residues. CDR3 DNA sequence: TGTGCCAGCAGCTCCACAGGAGGGTATAATTCACCCCTCCACTTT. Its translation is CASSSTGGYNSPLHF.

The table lists this clone with a few counts. The chain joins TRBV6-1 to TRBJ2-3; 10 positions match TRBD2. Trimming took 4 bases from V and 0 from J; bases not matched to a gene: 4. This CDR3 has 16 amino acids. Germline CDR1 reads MNHNS; CDR2 reads SASEGT. The CDR3 bases are TGTGCCAGCAGTGCGGGACTAGCGTTGAGCACAGATACGCAGTATTTT. Its protein is CASSAGLALSTDTQYF.

The CDR3 DNA reads as TGTGCCACCAGCGGGGCAGCGTACACAGATACGCAGTATTTT. Amino acids: CATSGAAYTDTQYF. This chain joins TRBV15 and TRBJ2-3, with D maybe TRBD1 (5 bases). V lost 5 bases to trimming and J lost 2 bases, with 11 bases between them. CDR1 and CDR2 from the germline V gene are LNHNV and YYDKDF (reference sequence). The CDR3 extends over 14 amino acids.

The chain has TRBV5-6 and TRBJ2-1; 11 nucleotides line up with TRBD2. From germline, CDR1 is SGHDT and CDR2 YYEEEE. Trimming cost V 4 bases and J 1 base; bases outside gene matches: 1. The CDR3 is 15 residues long. The CDR3 coding sequence is TGTGCCAGCAGCAGACTAGCGGGGTCCTACAATGAGCAGTTCTTC. It codes for CASSRLAGSYNEQFF.

This rearrangement joins TRBV7-9 to TRBJ2-1, with 7 bases matching TRBD1. The CDR3 covers 12 residues. The germline CDR1 and CDR2 sequences are SEHNR and FQNEAQ (reference sequence). The J segment lost 10 bases and the V segment lost 6 bases, leaving 6 bases of the junction unmatched. In DNA, the CDR3 is TGTGCCAGCAGGGGGGACAGTTGGGAGCAGTTCTTC. Its protein is CASRGDSWEQFF.

The chain carries TRBV2 and TRBJ2-1, with 7 bases aligning to TRBD1. The V segment lost 7 bases and the J segment 2 bases; nucleotides outside the gene matches: 2. From germline, CDR1 is SNHLY and CDR2 FYNNEI. The CDR3 is 13 amino acids. In nucleotides, the CDR3 is TGTGCCAGCAACACAGGGGCCTACAATGAGCAGTTCTTC. Protein product: CASNTGAYNEQFF.

This clone is a singleton in its sample. This sequence joins TRBV4-3 and TRBJ2-3; 7 nucleotides line up with TRBD1. Trimming cost V 4 bases and J 4 bases; bases outside gene matches: 11. In germline, CDR1 is LGHNA, CDR2 YSLEER. The CDR3 totals 16 residues. The CDR3 DNA reads TGCGCCAGCAGCCCTGACAGGGAACGGCTCGCAGATACGCAGTATTTT. Protein sequence: CASSPDRERLADTQYF.

The chain couples TRBV4-3 to TRBJ1-2; no reliable D call. The CDR3 has 13 amino acids. Germline V gives CDR1 LGHNA, CDR2 YSLEER. The ends were cut back, 5 bases at V and 3 bases at J, with 10 bases in the middle. Here the CDR3 reads CASSIGRYYGYTF. The CDR3 DNA follows: TGCGCCAGCAGCATCGGACGCTACTATGGCTACACCTTC.

This clone has only a few counts. CDR3 protein: CASSQLLSGAGELFF. The DNA of the CDR3 is TGCGCCAGCAGCCAACTCCTTAGCGGGGCCGGGGAGCTGTTTTTT. The chain links TRBV4-3 to TRBJ2-2, with 8 bases lining up with TRBD2. CDR1 and CDR2 from the germline V gene are LGHNA and YSLEER. This CDR3 region has 15 residues. V lost 2 bases and J lost 6; bases outside the gene matches: 5.

V and J are TRBV7-9 and TRBJ2-7; D remains unclear. CDR3 size: 15 residues. Trimming took off 5 bases at V and 2 bases at J, with 16 bases between the two ends. CDR1 and CDR2 (germline): SEHNR, FQNEAQ (reference sequence). This CDR3 reads CASSPRNQGPYEQYF. The DNA for the CDR3 is TGTGCCAGCAGCCCGCGAAACCAAGGACCCTACGAGCAGTACTTC.

This clone was seen a few times. The chain joins TRBV7-9 to TRBJ2-7; D remains unclear. Germline lookup yields CDR1 SEHNR and CDR2 FQNEAQ (reference sequence). Trimming took off 1 base at V and 7 bases at J, with 14 bases between the two ends. The CDR3 sequence is 14 residues long. The CDR3 sequence is CASSLVQGRMEQYF. In DNA, the CDR3 is TGTGCCAGCAGCTTAGTCCAAGGAAGGATGGAGCAGTACTTC.

This sequence joins TRBV4-3 and TRBJ1-1; D ambiguous. Germline assignment: CDR1 LGHNA and CDR2 YSLEER. CDR3 length: 15 residues. V was trimmed by 0 bases and J by 1 base, leaving 9 bases between them. The CDR3 coding sequence is TGCGCCAGCAGCCAAGATTTGTATGGGAACACTGAAGCTTTCTTT. Protein sequence: CASSQDLYGNTEAFF.

This clone appeared once. The V call is TRBV4-1, the J call TRBJ1-5, with 12 bases aligning to TRBD1. Germline loops: CDR1 MGHRA, CDR2 YSYEKL. The V segment lost 5 bases and the J segment 5 bases; nucleotides outside the gene matches: 7. The CDR3 length is 16 residues. The CDR3 DNA reads as TGCGCCAGCAGCTCCCGGGACAGGGGGCTCGATCAGCCCCAGCATTTT. This codes for CASSSRDRGLDQPQHF.

The chain is built from TRBV9 and TRBJ2-7; D gene unclear. V gave up 7 bases and J gave up 3 bases, with 11 bases separating them. The length of the CDR3 is 12 residues. Germline V gives CDR1 SGDLS, CDR2 YYNGEE. The DNA of the CDR3 is TGTGCCAGCGGGCAGACACTCTACGAGCAGTACTTC. Amino acid sequence: CASGQTLYEQYF.

This chain links TRBV5-1 with TRBJ1-2; TRBD1 matches 12 bases. V lost 3 bases and J lost 5; bases outside the gene matches: 11. The CDR3 spans 17 residues. CDR1 SGHRS and CDR2 YFSETQ come from the germline V gene. The CDR3 is CASSSPRDRGQSYGYTF. DNA for the CDR3: TGCGCCAGCAGCTCCCCCCGGGACAGGGGGCAATCTTATGGCTACACCTTC.

The rearrangement uses TRBV10-3 and TRBJ1-2; D is undetermined. Germline-derived CDR1 and CDR2 are ENHRY and SYGVKD. There are 14 residues in the CDR3. The V and J ends lost 7 bases and 1 base respectively, with 13 bases between them. The DNA of the CDR3 is TGTGCCATCACTGTCCTAGCTTATAACTATGGCTACACCTTC. This sequence encodes CAITVLAYNYGYTF.

V gene TRBV7-9 combines with J gene TRBJ2-7, with 9 bases fitting TRBD1. The CDR3 runs to 13 residues. CDR1 and CDR2 from the germline V gene are SEHNR and FQNEAQ (reference sequence). V gave up 5 bases and J gave up 1 base; unmatched junction bases: 0. CDR3 in DNA: TGTGCCAGCAGCGGGACAGGGTCCTACGAGCAGTACTTC. The encoded protein is CASSGTGSYEQYF.

DNA of the CDR3: TGCAGCGTTGAATATAAGGGACAGGCTTACAATGAGCAGTTCTTC. Its protein is CSVEYKGQAYNEQFF. The chain joins TRBV29-1 to TRBJ2-1, with 8 bases lining up with TRBD1. This CDR3 spans 15 amino acids. Unmatched junction bases numbered 7, after V lost 2 bases and J lost 4 bases. CDR1 and CDR2 from the germline V gene are SQVTM and ANQGSEA.

V and J are TRBV5-1 and TRBJ2-3; maybe TRBD1 (6 bases). This CDR3 is 15 amino acids long. Looked up from germline, CDR1 is SGHRS and CDR2 is YFSETQ. V was pared by 4 bases and J by 0 bases, with 12 bases between. CDR3 coding DNA: TGCGCCAGCAGCCCTGGACAGAAGAGCACAGATACGCAGTATTTT. This translates into CASSPGQKSTDTQYF.

The chain is built from TRBV5-6 and TRBJ2-3, with TRBD1 matching over 7 bases. The V segment lost 1 base and the J segment 4 bases; nucleotides outside the gene matches: 3. Looked up from germline, CDR1 is SGHDT and CDR2 is YYEEEE. CDR3 size: 14 residues. The CDR3 spells CASSLRQGADTQYF. The CDR3 bases are TGTGCCAGCAGCTTGCGACAGGGCGCAGATACGCAGTATTTT.

This clone was seen a few times. The chain couples TRBV2 to TRBJ1-2, with D possibly TRBD1 on 5 matching bases. Germline values: CDR1 SNHLY, CDR2 FYNNEI. CDR3 length: 13 residues. V was cut by 7 bases and J by 3 bases, with 12 bases left in between. Here the CDR3 reads CASKGESYYGYTF. CDR3 in DNA: TGTGCCAGCAAAGGGGAATCCTACTATGGCTACACCTTC.

The genes are TRBV27 and TRBJ2-5; the D gene is possibly TRBD2 (7 bases). Germline V gene sequence: CDR1 MNHEY, CDR2 SMNVEV (reference sequence). Trimming took 11 bases from V and 5 from J, leaving 15 bases between them. CDR3 length equals 12 residues. The CDR3 sequence: CASRGAGETQYF. The CDR3 DNA sequence: TGTGCCTCCCGGGGGGCCGGGGAGACCCAGTACTTC.

The gene calls are TRBV7-9 and TRBJ2-3, with 13 bases identical to TRBD2. Germline V CDR1 and CDR2: SEHNR, FQNEAQ (reference sequence). V was clipped by 5 bases and J by 2 bases; unmatched bases: 7. The CDR3 runs to 17 residues. This CDR3 is CASSPPTSGGLTDTQYF. The CDR3, as DNA: TGTGCCAGCAGCCCCCCGACTAGCGGGGGGCTCACAGATACGCAGTATTTT.

V and J are TRBV6-1 and TRBJ2-1; perhaps TRBD2 as D (6 bases). Per the germline V gene, CDR1 is MNHNS and CDR2 is SASEGT. The CDR3 has 13 residues. V lost 9 bases, J lost 5 bases, and 14 bases lay in between. The CDR3 is CASHLPGDNEQFF. The CDR3 coding sequence is TGTGCCAGTCATCTACCGGGGGACAATGAGCAGTTCTTC.

This rearrangement joins TRBV27 to TRBJ2-3; D is undetermined. The CDR3 extends over 13 amino acids. Trimming stripped 3 bases from V and 1 base from J, with 5 bases between. Germline V lookup: CDR1 MNHEY, CDR2 SMNVEV (reference sequence). CDR3 sequence reads: CASSLVGTDTQYF. The CDR3 DNA reads TGTGCCAGCAGTTTGGTGGGCACAGATACGCAGTATTTT.